The source of this T cell receptor (beta chain) is a study of blood T cell repertoires in COVID-19 (dated by TCRdb to 2020 to 2022). In the study overall: The collaborator samples originated in the United States, Italy and Spain and spanned the acute and convalescent phases of COVID-19. The material from the prospective study consisted of cDNA or gDNA derived from T cells, B-cell-depleted T cells, or PBMCs. Subjects who had been exposed to COVID-19, were actively infected with it, or had recovered from it provided the deeply sampled blood TCRbeta repertoires that made up the dataset. The repertoires were made available in a free public database intended to serve as a resource for research on the immune response to SARS-CoV-2. Samples were obtained from the ongoing ImmuneRACE study (first 160 participants) and from over 1,000 subjects provided by 6 global collaborators. The sample metadata nearly always contained a de-identified subject ID, COVID-19 status, age in years and sex. HLA class I and class II types, where available, came from metadata supplied by the sample provider rather than from assay-based typing. The investigation overall reported the following: Clinical and demographic metadata were provided uncurated, with the amount varying by source and participant.

Concerning this clone: The antigen this receptor binds is unknown. No much larger clonotype is one base removed from it; base qualities were not supplied.

The immunoSEQ Assay, a bias-controlled multiplex PCR, was used to amplify TCRbeta CDR3 regions from genomic DNA. For the original study's pipeline: Nucleated cell counts per sample were estimated from amplification of reference gene primers within the assay. Sequence reads were collapsed and filtered to measure the absolute abundance of every unique TCRbeta CDR3 rearrangement. For each sample, productive Simpson clonality was calculated by taking the square root of Simpson's diversity index across productive rearrangements. This is the immuneACCESS table as TCRdb keeps it, with only in-frame sequences that have V and J called. A part of the clones is gone; compared with another copy, unresolved V genes explain less than half, and the rest is unexplained. V and J calls plus clone size are reproduced from that table; the DNA served to infer D and trimming. The sample data list 300,000 to 400,000 clones, and more than 70% of these were observed just once. About 2% of the sample goes to the ten largest clones.

One collaborating source in Seattle enrolled patients while the patients were actively infected and followed the patients over time throughout the course of disease. Collaborating institutions collected whole blood in K2EDTA tubes following their own protocols. For TCRbeta analysis, collaborator samples were shipped as frozen whole blood, as isolated PBMCs, or as DNA extracted from either sample type. The CDR3 sequence holds 16 residues, the cysteine and phenylalanine included. Of all the DNA, just the CDR3 is kept, 48 bases in frame from base 1. Based on the germline V gene, the CDR1 and CDR2 sequences are MDHEN and SYDVKM. V is clipped by 6 bases and J by 4 bases, and the sequence between their germline boundaries is 21 bases long.

The chain employs TRBV28 and TRBJ1-1; possibly the D gene is TRBD1, per 5 matching bases. The TCR was taken from a woman in her fifties or sixties with COVID-19, enrolled during active disease. Sequenced sample: peripheral blood. The nucleotide sequence reads as follows: TGTGCCAGCAGATACTCGATAGGGGTCGGAAGCACTGAAGCTTTCTTT. Translation gives CASRYSIGVGSTEAFF.